These 29 T cell receptor beta chains share one sample of origin, sequenced in a study of blood T cell repertoires in COVID-19. Assay used: immunoSEQ multiplex PCR; TCRdb lists only in-frame clones, some missing. The data show roughly 250,000 clones, with about 88% seen just once and roughly 2% held by the top ten. Sequencing used peripheral blood. These TCRs come from a woman aged 40-49 years who had recovered from COVID-19.

This sequence joins TRBV4-3 and TRBJ2-2; 9 positions agree with TRBD2. V lost 0 bases and J lost 7; bases outside the gene matches: 9. This CDR3 comprises 17 residues. Germline loops: CDR1 LGHNA, CDR2 YSLEER. As DNA, the CDR3 is TGCGCCAGCAGCCAAGATATAGCGGGGGTGCGAATCGGGGAGCTGTTTTTT. It is translated as CASSQDIAGVRIGELFF.

The chain uses TRBV30 and TRBJ2-7, with TRBD1 matching 7 bases. Germline loops: CDR1 GTSNPN, CDR2 SVGIG (reference sequence). The J segment lost 5 bases and the V segment lost 5 bases, leaving 15 bases of the junction unmatched. This CDR3 has 15 residues. CDR3 amino acids: CAWGADRTYVNEQYF. The CDR3 DNA reads TGTGCCTGGGGGGCGGACAGGACGTACGTCAACGAGCAGTACTTC. The entire variable domain, with the rest obtained from reference TRBV30 and TRBJ2-7, is as follows: SQTIHQWPATLVQPVGSPLSLECTVEGTSNPNLYWYRQAAGRGLQLLFYSVGIGQISSEVPQNLSASRPQDRQFILSSKKLLLSDSGFYLCAWGADRTYVNEQYFGPGTRLTVT.

This clone appeared once. V gene TRBV24-1 combines with J gene TRBJ2-7; tentatively, D is TRBD2 (6 bases). This CDR3 region has 16 residues. V shed 4 bases and J shed 5 bases, with 20 bases lying between them. Germline CDR1 is KGHDR and CDR2 is SFDVKD. CDR3 DNA: TGTGCCACCAGTGACTCTGCGGGACCGGGTAACGACGAGCAGTACTTC. Its protein is CATSDSAGPGNDEQYF.

J is TRBJ2-3 and V is TRBV19, with 7 bases that match TRBD1. The CDR3 covers 15 residues. Germline trimming cut 3 bases from V and 7 bases from J; bases unmatched to any gene: 10. Per germline, CDR1 LNHDA and CDR2 SQIVND (reference sequence). Here the CDR3 DNA reads TGTGCCAGTAGTATTCCGGGACAGCAAGCCTATACGCAGTATTTT. This encodes CASSIPGQQAYTQYF.

Only one count was recorded for this clone. The chain links TRBV6-6 to TRBJ1-4; 8 nucleotides line up with TRBD1. The length of the CDR3 is 16 residues. Trimming took 8 bases from V and 0 from J; bases not matched to a gene: 8. Germline CDR1 and CDR2: MNHNY and SVGAGI (reference sequence). The CDR3 nucleotides read TGTGCCAGCCGACGGACAGGGATTGCAACTAATGAAAAACTGTTTTTT. Residues: CASRRTGIATNEKLFF.

The chain links TRBV25-1 to TRBJ2-5, with 10 bases matching TRBD1. The CDR3 contains 14 residues. Per germline, CDR1 MGHDK and CDR2 SYGVNS. Trimming took 10 bases from V and 1 from J; bases not matched to a gene: 6. The CDR3 bases are TGTGCCAAGCAGGACAGGGGGTGCCAAGAGACCCAGTACTTC. This codes for CAKQDRGCQETQYF.

This chain joins TRBV15 and TRBJ1-2; TRBD1 aligns across 7 bases. The length of the CDR3 is 15 residues. Losses at the gene ends were 3 bases for V and 2 bases for J; bases not matched to a gene: 6. The V gene's germline CDR1 is LNHNV and CDR2 YYDKDF (reference sequence). CDR3: CATSSEQGRNYGYTF. The CDR3 nucleotides read TGTGCCACCAGCAGTGAACAGGGGAGAAACTATGGCTACACCTTC.

The V call is TRBV21-1, the J call TRBJ1-4; whether TRBD1, the table's D call, matches the DNA was not checked. TRBV21-1 is listed as a pseudogene. The CDR3 runs to 19 residues. The CDR3 bases are TGTGCCAGCAGCAAAGAAAGGCAGGGATGGGGTGCAACTAATGAAAAACTGTTTTTT. Translation: CASSKERQGWGATNEKLFF.

The chain uses TRBV5-4 and TRBJ2-5, with 9 bases matching TRBD2. Germline V CDR1 and CDR2: SGHNT, YYREEE (reference sequence). The length of the CDR3 is 13 residues. Germline trimming cut 5 bases from V and 6 bases from J; bases unmatched to any gene: 5. The CDR3 loop reads CASSLAGVKTQYF. The CDR3 region has the DNA TGTGCCAGCAGTTTAGCGGGAGTTAAGACCCAGTACTTC.

The gene calls are TRBV13 and TRBJ2-7; weak D call: TRBD1 (5 bases). Deletions cut 0 bases from V and 3 bases from J, with 9 bases between. The CDR3 loop spans 14 amino acids. Germline V gives CDR1 PRHDT, CDR2 FYEKMQ (reference sequence). The CDR3, as DNA: TGTGCCAGCAGCTTAGGAGGGGAAGGCTACGAGCAGTACTTC. Translation gives CASSLGGEGYEQYF. The full variable domain, with the rest looked up from reference TRBV13 and TRBJ2-7, is AAGVIQSPRHLIKEKRETATLKCYPIPRHDTVYWYQQGPGQDPQFLISFYEKMQSDKGSIPDRFSAQQFSDYHSELNMSSLELGDSALYFCASSLGGEGYEQYFGPGTRLTVT.

J is TRBJ1-1 and V is TRBV3-1 (or the pseudogene TRBV3-2), with D unclear. Germline-derived CDR1 and CDR2 are LGHDT and YNNKEL (reference sequence). This CDR3 region has 19 residues. The ends were cut back, 1 base at V and 0 bases at J, with 21 bases in the middle. In DNA form, the CDR3 reads TGTGCCAGCAGCCAAGGAAGGCCAGCAGGCCGAGTAGTGAACACTGAAGCTTTCTTT. Its translation is CASSQGRPAGRVVNTEAFF.

This chain connects TRBV7-2 to TRBJ2-5; D unclear. This CDR3 is built from 13 residues. V gave up 4 bases and J gave up 5 bases, with 11 bases separating them. Germline V CDR1 and CDR2: SGHTA, FQGNSA. CDR3 region: CASSSLYGETQYF. CDR3 DNA: TGTGCCAGCAGCTCACTTTACGGGGAGACCCAGTACTTC.

The rearrangement uses TRBV24-1 and TRBJ1-5; 8 bases map to TRBD1. Trimming removed 4 bases from V and 0 bases from J; junction bases left unmatched: 13. This CDR3 has 19 amino acids. The germline V gene encodes CDR1 KGHDR and CDR2 SFDVKD. The CDR3 DNA reads as TGTGCCACCAGTGACGGTGGACAGGGAGGGTTCCCTAGCAATCAGCCCCAGCATTTT. Translation: CATSDGGQGGFPSNQPQHF.

The CDR3 loop is CASSLRGTGANSPLHF. CDR3 in DNA: TGTGCCAGCAGCTTAAGGGGGACAGGGGCTAATTCACCCCTCCACTTT. This chain joins TRBV7-2 and TRBJ1-6, with 10 bases lining up with TRBD1. J was trimmed by 6 bases and V by 2 bases; bases with no gene match: 4. Germline CDR1 is SGHTA and CDR2 is FQGNSA. The CDR3 is 16 residues long. The full variable domain, with the rest looked up from reference TRBV7-2 and TRBJ1-6, is GAGVSQSPSNKVTEKGKDVELRCDPISGHTALYWYRQSLGQGLEFLIYFQGNSAPDKSGLPSDRFSAERTGGSVSTLTIQRTQQEDSAVYLCASSLRGTGANSPLHFGNGTRLTVT.

This chain links TRBV5-1 with TRBJ2-7, with D possibly matching TRBD1 (6 bases). The CDR3 runs to 15 residues. Between the trimmed V and J ends, which lost 0 bases and 7 bases, there was a span of 17 bases. CDR1 and CDR2 from the germline V gene are SGHRS and YFSETQ. In nucleotides, the CDR3 is TGCGCCAGCAGCTTGGTGGGACAAGCTGGTGGTGAGCAGTACTTC. Its translation is CASSLVGQAGGEQYF.

The chain recombines TRBV6-5 with TRBJ2-7; D ambiguous. Germline V lookup: CDR1 MNHEY, CDR2 SVGAGI. V gave up 2 bases and J gave up 2 bases, with 13 bases separating them. This CDR3 spans 15 amino acids. The CDR3 bases are TGTGCCAGCAGTTACCGGCAGGATAGAGCCTACGAGCAGTACTTC. It is translated as CASSYRQDRAYEQYF.

J is TRBJ1-2 and V is TRBV27, with a possible D match to TRBD1 (6 bases). Trimming left V 5 bases short and J 4 bases short, with 11 bases between. Germline loops: CDR1 MNHEY, CDR2 SMNVEV (reference sequence). The CDR3 is made up of 13 amino acids. The CDR3 protein is CASSETGGYGYTF. CDR3 bases: TGTGCCAGCAGTGAGACAGGCGGCTATGGCTACACCTTC.

This clone was observed a few times. The chain couples TRBV25-1 to TRBJ1-3; perhaps TRBD1 as D (5 bases). The CDR3 sequence is 14 residues long. CDR1 is MGHDK and CDR2 is SYGVNS in the germline V gene. V dropped 2 bases and J dropped 3 bases, with 8 bases sitting between them. The CDR3 bases are TGTGCCAGCAGTGAACCAGGGAATGGAAACACCATATATTTT. Residues: CASSEPGNGNTIYF. Full variable domain (rest looked up from reference TRBV25-1 and TRBJ1-3): EADIYQTPRYLVIGTGKKITLECSQTMGHDKMYWYQQDPGMELHLIHYSYGVNSTEKGDLSSESTVSRIRTEHFPLTLESARPSHTSQYLCASSEPGNGNTIYFGEGSWLTVV.

This chain joins TRBV10-3 and TRBJ2-6; D not resolved. Germline values: CDR1 ENHRY, CDR2 SYGVKD. The CDR3 extends over 17 amino acids. V was trimmed by 0 bases and J by 0 bases, leaving 9 bases between them. CDR3 in DNA: TGTGCCATCAGTGAGTCGCAGGCCCGCTCTGGGGCCAACGTCCTGACTTTC. It encodes CAISESQARSGANVLTF.

The rearrangement joins TRBV19 to TRBJ2-7; 12 bases agree with TRBD1. The J segment lost 6 bases and the V segment lost 4 bases, leaving 13 bases of the junction unmatched. CDR1 and CDR2 (germline): LNHDA, SQIVND (reference sequence). This CDR3 region has 17 residues. The chain's CDR3 is CASSNPPGTGGFSEQYF. The CDR3 DNA is TGTGCCAGTAGTAACCCTCCCGGGACAGGGGGCTTCTCCGAGCAGTACTTC.

In this sample, this clone turned up once. This chain connects TRBV28 to TRBJ2-1, with D possibly matching TRBD1 (6 bases). Trimming removed 7 bases from V and 7 bases from J, with 11 bases in between. Germline V gene data show CDR1 as MDHEN and CDR2 as SYDVKM. The CDR3 is 12 residues long. CDR3 in DNA: TGTGCCAGCACTGAAAGGGGGAATGAGCAGTTCTTC. Translated, it gives CASTERGNEQFF.

The V call is TRBV14, the J call TRBJ2-7, with 7 bases aligning to TRBD2. The J segment lost 3 bases and the V segment lost 0 bases, leaving 2 bases of the junction unmatched. The V gene's germline CDR1 is SGHDN and CDR2 FVKESK. CDR3 size: 14 residues. The CDR3 loop reads CASSQDRGVYEQYF. DNA of the CDR3: TGTGCCAGCAGCCAAGATCGGGGGGTCTACGAGCAGTACTTC.

V is TRBV5-6 and J is TRBJ2-5; TRBD2 agrees at 7 bases. Per germline, CDR1 SGHDT and CDR2 YYEEEE. J was trimmed by 5 bases and V by 2 bases; bases with no gene match: 21. The CDR3 runs to 19 residues. CDR3 residues: CASSFFLLLGRETRETQYF. CDR3 nucleotides: TGTGCCAGCAGCTTTTTTCTTCTACTCGGGCGGGAGACGAGGGAGACCCAGTACTTC.

The chain has TRBV27 and TRBJ2-7; 8 nucleotides align to TRBD1. This CDR3 comprises 15 residues. The V gene end was trimmed by 6 bases and the J gene end by 0 bases; junction bases not matched to a gene: 7. The germline V gene has CDR1 MNHEY and CDR2 SMNVEV (reference sequence). CDR3 sequence: CASRLTGVGSYEQYF. The CDR3 bases are TGTGCCAGCAGACTGACAGGGGTAGGCTCCTACGAGCAGTACTTC.

This sequence joins TRBV6-6 and TRBJ1-5; 9 nucleotides align to TRBD1. The junction had 17 bases not matched to a gene; V was cut back by 5 bases and J by 0 bases. Germline V CDR1 and CDR2: MNHNY, SVGAGI (reference sequence). The CDR3 spans 20 residues. CDR3 residues: CASSPRSGTGNPYSNQPQHF. CDR3 DNA: TGTGCCAGCAGTCCCCGGTCCGGGACAGGGAACCCTTATAGCAATCAGCCCCAGCATTTT.

CDR3 sequence reads: CASSTHSSQVGGYTF. For the CDR3, the DNA is TGTGCCAGTAGTACCCACTCTAGCCAGGTTGGGGGCTACACCTTC. The chain has TRBV19 and TRBJ1-2; unclear D gene. Trimming left V 4 bases short and J 8 bases short, with 20 bases between. CDR3 length: 15 residues. Germline V gene data show CDR1 as LNHDA and CDR2 as SQIVND (reference sequence).

The chain has TRBV27 and TRBJ2-1; 10 bases fit TRBD2. Germline values: CDR1 MNHEY, CDR2 SMNVEV (reference sequence). The CDR3 spans 15 residues. V dropped 2 bases and J dropped 15; count of bases not matched to a gene: 13. The DNA of the CDR3 is TGTGCCAGCAGTTTAAGGACTAGCGGATGGGGTGAGTGGTTCTTC. It encodes CASSLRTSGWGEWFF.

The chain couples TRBV6-1 to TRBJ2-5, with a possible D match to TRBD1 (5 bases). Trimming stripped 4 bases from V and 2 bases from J, with 17 bases between. Germline values: CDR1 MNHNS, CDR2 SASEGT. The CDR3 covers 16 residues. Written as DNA, the CDR3 is TGTGCCAGCAGTGGCAGGGTATCGGCAACACAAGAGACCCAGTACTTC. It codes for CASSGRVSATQETQYF.

The chain uses TRBV6-5 and TRBJ2-1; TRBD2 aligns across 10 bases. V trimming: 4 bases; J trimming: 6 bases; junction bases outside the gene matches: 9. The CDR3 extends over 16 amino acids. Germline loops: CDR1 MNHEY, CDR2 SVGAGI. The CDR3 sequence: CASSSPPSGSRNEQFF. The CDR3 coding sequence is TGTGCCAGCAGTTCGCCGCCTAGCGGGAGTCGCAATGAGCAGTTCTTC.